This entry describes one TCR beta chain. The antigen is unknown. One entry per CDR3 protein, called by TCRdb with MiXCR from the RT-PCR reads. The sample holds around 760,000 distinct CDR3 sequences, roughly 13% seen once. This sample is drawn from a study of response to subunit inactivated influenza vaccine. Study-wide results and limits: The authors suggested that few new T cells are recruited per seasonal influenza vaccination.

The TCR sequence derives from a middle-aged man who received an inactivated influenza vaccine. This specimen consisted of PBMCs from blood, obtained 14 days before vaccination.

CDR3 coding DNA: TGTGCCAGCAGCCAAAAATCGGGGCAGTACTTC. Protein product: CASSQKSGQYF. The genes are TRBV12-3 or TRBV12-4 and TRBJ2-7; D remains unclear. V was cut by 6 bases and J by 9 bases, with 12 bases left in between. This CDR3 spans 11 amino acids.